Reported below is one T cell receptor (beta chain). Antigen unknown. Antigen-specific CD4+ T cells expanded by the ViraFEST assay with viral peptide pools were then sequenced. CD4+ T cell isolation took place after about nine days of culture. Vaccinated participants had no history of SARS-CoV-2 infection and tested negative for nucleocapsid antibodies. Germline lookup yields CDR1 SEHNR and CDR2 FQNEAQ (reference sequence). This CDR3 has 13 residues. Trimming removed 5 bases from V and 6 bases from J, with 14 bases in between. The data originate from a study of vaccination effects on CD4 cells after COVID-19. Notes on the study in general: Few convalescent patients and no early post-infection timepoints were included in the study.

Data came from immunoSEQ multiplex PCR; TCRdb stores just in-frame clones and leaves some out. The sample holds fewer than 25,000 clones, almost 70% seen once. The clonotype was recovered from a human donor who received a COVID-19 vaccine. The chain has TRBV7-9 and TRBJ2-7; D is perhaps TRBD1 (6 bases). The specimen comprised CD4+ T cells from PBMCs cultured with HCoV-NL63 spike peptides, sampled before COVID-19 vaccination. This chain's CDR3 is CASSRTQGPEQYF. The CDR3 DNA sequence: TGTGCCAGCAGCCGCACACAGGGTCCCGAGCAGTACTTC.